This T cell receptor beta chain is drawn from a study of blood T cells in healthy people across ages. Study-wide findings and caveats: Older age coincided with a roughly linear decline in TCR beta diversity per million T cells.

Germline CDR1 reads MDHEN; CDR2 reads SYDVKM. Trimming shortened V by 6 bases and J by 6 bases, and 12 bases separated the two germline ends. This CDR3 is built from 12 residues. For the second PCR, which ran for about 7 to 11 cycles, a sample-barcoded 5' primer and a J-beta primer mix were used. TCRdb called the 5' RACE reads again in MiXCR, with one record for every CDR3 protein. The table has around 710,000 distinct CDR3 sequences, roughly 41% seen once. This clonotype has more than one count but fewer than ten. Its antigen is currently unknown. Source material: blood. The receptor comes from a woman aged 55-70 years in good health. The chain links TRBV28 to TRBJ2-7, with a tentative D call TRBD1 (5 bases). The CDR3 DNA reads TGTGCCAGCAGCCTACAGGATCGCGAGCAGTACTTC. Translation gives CASSLQDREQYF.